One and the same sample provided the 15 T cell receptor beta chains below, sequenced in a study of CD4 T cells in relation to SARS-CoV-2 and coronaviruses. The method was immunoSEQ multiplex PCR; TCRdb's version includes in-frame clones alone and lacks a portion of them. Counted here are about 59,000 clones, 86% occurring once; the ten biggest clones make up approximately 1.5%. Before the COVID-19 pandemic, during about 2011-2019, CD4+ T cells were taken from unexposed donors. The sequenced sample was memory CD4+ T cells from PBMCs. The origin of the receptors is a human donor in good health.

The chain is built from TRBV24-1 and TRBJ2-3, with 8 positions matching TRBD2. From germline, CDR1 is KGHDR and CDR2 SFDVKD. This CDR3 comprises 14 residues. Trimming removed 5 bases from V and 1 base from J; junction bases left unmatched: 1. The CDR3 nucleotides read TGTGCCACCAGTGGAGCGGGAGGCACAGATACGCAGTATTTT. This codes for CATSGAGGTDTQYF.

This clone came up a few times. The chain is built from TRBV6-4 and TRBJ1-6; D uncertain. The CDR3 is 13 residues long. The V gene's germline CDR1 is MRHNA and CDR2 SNTAGT. V lost 6 bases to trimming and J lost 1 base, with 4 bases between them. The CDR3 loop is CASRVSYNSPLHF. The CDR3, as DNA: TGTGCCAGCAGGGTTTCCTATAATTCACCCCTCCACTTT.

The chain links TRBV5-1 to TRBJ2-1; D remains unclear. This CDR3 region has 14 residues. Trimming stripped 0 bases from V and 9 bases from J, with 13 bases between. Germline V gene data show CDR1 as SGHRS and CDR2 as YFSETQ. The CDR3 loop reads CASSLDGNRGEQFF. CDR3 DNA sequence: TGCGCCAGCAGCTTGGATGGGAACAGAGGTGAGCAGTTCTTC.

The V call is TRBV5-1, the J call TRBJ2-3; 12 nucleotides match TRBD1. The CDR3 runs to 17 residues. Germline V gives CDR1 SGHRS, CDR2 YFSETQ. V lost 2 bases to trimming and J lost 7 bases; unmatched junction nucleotides: 11. The CDR3 region is CASSLYAGQGASNTQYF. The CDR3 DNA sequence: TGCGCCAGCAGCTTATACGCGGGACAGGGGGCGTCTAATACGCAGTATTTT.

This clone was detected once. V and J are TRBV15 and TRBJ2-1; no definite D call. This CDR3 is built from 12 residues. V lost 0 bases and J 10 bases, leaving 7 bases between the germline ends. Germline values: CDR1 LNHNV, CDR2 YYDKDF (reference sequence). CDR3 in amino acids: CATSRDRREQFF. The CDR3 DNA reads as TGTGCCACCAGCAGAGATCGCCGCGAGCAGTTCTTC.

The table lists this clone with a few counts. The chain joins TRBV7-8 to TRBJ2-1, with D unclear. Per germline, CDR1 SGHVS and CDR2 FQNEAQ. The CDR3 consists of 20 residues. Trimming took 0 bases from V and 4 from J, leaving 25 bases between them. CDR3 sequence (DNA): TGTGCCAGCAGCTTAGCTAAACTCACTCCCAAACTTTCTACGTACAATGAGCAGTTCTTC. This sequence encodes CASSLAKLTPKLSTYNEQFF.

This clone came up once. The chain uses TRBV3-1 (or the pseudogene TRBV3-2) and TRBJ1-6; perhaps TRBD1 as D (6 bases). The CDR3 has 16 residues. V dropped 5 bases and J dropped 5 bases, with 16 bases sitting between them. From germline, CDR1 is LGHDT and CDR2 YNNKEL (reference sequence). The CDR3 DNA is TGTGCCAGCAGCGCCAAAAGGGGGGGCAATAATTCACCCCTCCACTTT. Encoded protein: CASSAKRGGNNSPLHF.

The gene calls are TRBV11-2 and TRBJ1-5, with D tentatively TRBD1 (5 bases). With 5 bases removed from V and 1 base from J, the gap between germline ends came to 12 bases. The germline V gene has CDR1 SGHAT and CDR2 FQNNGV. The length of the CDR3 is 15 residues. This CDR3 is CASSRGGRSNQPQHF. CDR3 nucleotides: TGTGCCAGCAGCCGGGGGGGTCGGAGCAATCAGCCCCAGCATTTT.

V usage is TRBV4-1 and J usage is TRBJ2-3, with D maybe TRBD1 (6 bases). The germline V and J ends were trimmed by 1 base and 6 bases, with 20 bases remaining between them. The CDR3 has 17 amino acids. Germline V gene sequence: CDR1 MGHRA, CDR2 YSYEKL. Here the CDR3 reads CASSQVVSLTRGDTQYF. DNA for the CDR3: TGCGCCAGCAGCCAAGTTGTTTCGCTAACTAGGGGGGATACGCAGTATTTT.

The J gene is TRBJ2-7, the V gene TRBV19, with D perhaps matching TRBD1 or TRBD2 (6 bases each). Germline V gene sequence: CDR1 LNHDA, CDR2 SQIVND (reference sequence). The CDR3 totals 17 residues. The V gene lost 5 bases and the J gene lost 0 bases, with 20 bases spanning the gap. CDR3: CASSPRRGVGSSYEQYF. As DNA, the CDR3 is TGTGCCAGTAGTCCCCGTAGGGGGGTAGGTAGCTCCTACGAGCAGTACTTC.

The chain recombines TRBV6-5 with TRBJ2-5; no reliable D call. There are 14 residues in the CDR3. V gave up 6 bases and J gave up 0 bases, with 11 bases separating them. Germline V CDR1 and CDR2: MNHEY, SVGAGI. The CDR3 sequence: CASSRRLYQETQYF. The CDR3, as DNA: TGTGCCAGCAGCCGAAGACTGTACCAAGAGACCCAGTACTTC.

This clone appeared once. The gene calls are TRBV5-1 and TRBJ1-4; 9 bases agree with TRBD1. After removal of 4 bases from V and 10 bases from J, the junction contained 11 bases not matched to a gene. From germline, CDR1 is SGHRS and CDR2 YFSETQ. The CDR3 loop spans 15 amino acids. The CDR3 spells CASSPTGTGSRKLFF. As DNA, the CDR3 is TGCGCCAGCAGCCCAACCGGGACAGGGTCGCGAAAACTGTTTTTT.

A few counts support this clone. The gene calls are TRBV6-1 and TRBJ1-5; D gene unclear. Germline CDR1 is MNHNS and CDR2 is SASEGT. V was shortened by 2 bases and J by 13 bases, with 15 bases between the two germline ends. The length of the CDR3 is 13 residues. In nucleotides, the CDR3 is TGTGCCAGCAGTGAATATGGTACCGGCTCGCAGCATTTT. Its protein product is CASSEYGTGSQHF.

This CDR3 is CASSQDEADYYEQYF. Written as DNA, the CDR3 is TGTGCCAGCAGCCAAGACGAGGCGGACTACTACGAGCAGTACTTC. The rearrangement uses TRBV3-1 (or the pseudogene TRBV3-2) and TRBJ2-7, with a possible D match to TRBD2 (6 bases). There are 15 residues in the CDR3. V shed 0 bases and J shed 3 bases, with 12 bases lying between them. Germline V CDR1 and CDR2: LGHDT, YNNKEL (reference sequence).

This clone appeared a few times. The rearrangement links TRBV6-6 to TRBJ2-1; 8 bases match TRBD2. CDR1 is MNHNY and CDR2 is SVGAGI in the germline V gene (reference sequence). The CDR3 extends over 16 amino acids. Germline trimming cut 0 bases from V and 7 bases from J; bases unmatched to any gene: 8. Here the CDR3 reads CASSYSRTSLPNEQFF. CDR3 in DNA: TGTGCCAGCAGTTACTCGAGGACTAGCCTCCCGAATGAGCAGTTCTTC.